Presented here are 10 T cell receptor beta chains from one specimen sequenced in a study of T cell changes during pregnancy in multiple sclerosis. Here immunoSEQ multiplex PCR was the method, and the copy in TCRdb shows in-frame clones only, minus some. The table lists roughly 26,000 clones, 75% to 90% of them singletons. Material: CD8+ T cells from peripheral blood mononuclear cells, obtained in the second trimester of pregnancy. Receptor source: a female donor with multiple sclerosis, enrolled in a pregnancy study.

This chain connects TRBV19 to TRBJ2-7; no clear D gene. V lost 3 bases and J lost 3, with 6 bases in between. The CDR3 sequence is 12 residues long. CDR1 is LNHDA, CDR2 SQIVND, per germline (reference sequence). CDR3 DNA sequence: TGTGCCAGTAGTATGAGTGACTACGAGCAGTACTTC. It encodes CASSMSDYEQYF.

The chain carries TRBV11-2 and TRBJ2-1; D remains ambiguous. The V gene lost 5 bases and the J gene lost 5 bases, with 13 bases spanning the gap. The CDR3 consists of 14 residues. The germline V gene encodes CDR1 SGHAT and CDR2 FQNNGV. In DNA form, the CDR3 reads TGTGCCAGCAGCCCCCTGACTGGTCACAATGAGCAGTTCTTC. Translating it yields CASSPLTGHNEQFF.

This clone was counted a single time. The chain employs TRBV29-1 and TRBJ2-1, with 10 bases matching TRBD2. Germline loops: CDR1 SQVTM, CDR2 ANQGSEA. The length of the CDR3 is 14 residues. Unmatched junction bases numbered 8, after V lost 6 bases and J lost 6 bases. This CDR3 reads CSVAGGLAFNEQFF. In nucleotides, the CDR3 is TGCAGCGTCGCCGGGGGACTAGCGTTCAATGAGCAGTTCTTC.

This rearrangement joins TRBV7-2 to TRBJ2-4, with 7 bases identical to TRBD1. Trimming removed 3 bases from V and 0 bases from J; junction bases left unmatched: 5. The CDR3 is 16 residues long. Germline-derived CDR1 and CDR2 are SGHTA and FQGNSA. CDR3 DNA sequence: TGTGCCAGCAGCTTGGGGACAGACTTAGCCAAAAACATTCAGTACTTC. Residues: CASSLGTDLAKNIQYF.

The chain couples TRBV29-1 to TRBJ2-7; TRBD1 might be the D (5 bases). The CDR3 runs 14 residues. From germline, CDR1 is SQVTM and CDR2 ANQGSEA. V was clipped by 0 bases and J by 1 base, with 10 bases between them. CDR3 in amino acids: CSVEDQGESYEQYF. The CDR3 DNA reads TGCAGCGTTGAAGACCAGGGTGAATCCTACGAGCAGTACTTC.

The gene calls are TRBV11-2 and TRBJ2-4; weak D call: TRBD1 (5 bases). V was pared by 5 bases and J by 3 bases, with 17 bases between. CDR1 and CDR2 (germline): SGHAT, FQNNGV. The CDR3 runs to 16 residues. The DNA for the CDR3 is TGTGCCAGCAGCGTAGGGGCCCCTCTGGGCAAAAACATTCAGTACTTC. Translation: CASSVGAPLGKNIQYF.

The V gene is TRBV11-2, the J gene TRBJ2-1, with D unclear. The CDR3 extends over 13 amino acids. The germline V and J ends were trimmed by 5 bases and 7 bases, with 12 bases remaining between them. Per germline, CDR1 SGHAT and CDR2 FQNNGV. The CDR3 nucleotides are TGTGCCAGCAGCCTCCTGATCGGGAATGAGCAGTTCTTC. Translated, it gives CASSLLIGNEQFF.

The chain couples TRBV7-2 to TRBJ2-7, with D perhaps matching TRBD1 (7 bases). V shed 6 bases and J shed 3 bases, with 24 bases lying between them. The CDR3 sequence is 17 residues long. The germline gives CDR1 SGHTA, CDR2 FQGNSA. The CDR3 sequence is CASSQLWGAGTDYEQYF. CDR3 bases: TGTGCCAGCAGTCAATTGTGGGGGGCCGGGACAGACTACGAGCAGTACTTC.

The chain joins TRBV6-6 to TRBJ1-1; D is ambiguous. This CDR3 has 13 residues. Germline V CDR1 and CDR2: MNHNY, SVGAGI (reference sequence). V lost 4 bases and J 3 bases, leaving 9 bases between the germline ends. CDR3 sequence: CASSLQYHTEAFF. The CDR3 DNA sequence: TGTGCCAGCAGTTTGCAGTACCACACTGAAGCTTTCTTT.

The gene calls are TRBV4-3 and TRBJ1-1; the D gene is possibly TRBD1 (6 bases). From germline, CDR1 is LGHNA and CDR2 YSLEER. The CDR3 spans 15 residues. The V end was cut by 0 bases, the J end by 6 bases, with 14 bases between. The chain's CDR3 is CASSQEGAPKAEAFF. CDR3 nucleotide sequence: TGCGCCAGCAGCCAAGAGGGGGCCCCTAAGGCTGAAGCTTTCTTT.